This T cell receptor beta chain was captured by sequencing in a study of regulatory T cells in long-lasting Graves disease. Study findings and constraints: Favoring TRBV28, TRBJ1-2 and TRBJ2-5 was a feature seen in persistent disease.

V lost 0 bases, J lost 2 bases, and 11 bases lay in between. The CDR3 is 14 residues long. Per germline, CDR1 GTSNPN and CDR2 SVGIG (reference sequence). With iRepertoire HTBI primers and Arm-PCR of CDR3 regions, TCR beta libraries were built. TCRdb used MiXCR to reprocess the multiplex PCR reads, holding one entry per CDR3 protein. The sample has 420,000 or so distinct CDR3 sequences; 15% to 20% are singletons. This clonotype was counted at least ten times. The target antigen is unknown. The time point: newly diagnosed GD, antithyroid drugs for less than 3 months. TCR sequences were obtained from RNA taken from PBMCs. The same data also contributed to another study, on T cells in Graves' hyperthyroidism and ophthalmopathy.

The V call is TRBV30, the J call TRBJ2-7; D is undetermined. This TCR was sampled from a woman aged 18 to 35 with Graves disease. The sample here was peripheral blood mononuclear cells (PBMCs), taken at new diagnosis, from a patient treated with antithyroid drugs. The CDR3 reads CAWSVSGPTYEQYF. CDR3 nucleotide sequence: TGTGCCTGGAGTGTTTCGGGCCCTACCTACGAGCAGTACTTC.